Listed here are 8 T cell receptor beta chains from one sample, sequenced in a study of blood T cell repertoires in COVID-19 (dated by TCRdb to about 2020). Receptor amplification or capture employed the immunoSEQ multiplex PCR assay. Drawn from immuneACCESS, this table holds only the in-frame rearrangements with V and J called that TCRdb kept. Clones are partly lost; checked studies trace under half to an unresolved V gene and leave the rest unexplained. A total of under 250,000 clones appear in this sample, more than 75% of them only once. Approximately 6% of the sample lies in the top ten. Sequencing was carried out using peripheral blood. The receptors here all came from a woman between 35 and 50 years old with COVID-19, enrolled during active disease.

This clone was picked up a small number of times. The rearrangement links TRBV7-3 to TRBJ2-3; 13 positions match TRBD2. Losses at the gene ends were 1 base for V and 2 bases for J; bases not matched to a gene: 9. The CDR3 has 19 amino acids. CDR1 is SGHTA and CDR2 is FQGTGA in the germline V gene. CDR3 region: CASSLMGTSGGASTDTQYF. CDR3 DNA: TGTGCCAGCAGCTTAATGGGCACTAGCGGGGGGGCCTCCACAGATACGCAGTATTTT.

The rearrangement uses TRBV28 and TRBJ2-5; 11 nucleotides align to TRBD2. The germline V gene has CDR1 MDHEN and CDR2 SYDVKM. The CDR3 spans 17 residues. Trimming cost V 8 bases and J 2 bases; bases outside gene matches: 13. The CDR3 protein is CASARTSGLTGQETQYF. CDR3 sequence (DNA): TGTGCCAGCGCAAGGACTAGCGGGCTAACAGGTCAAGAGACCCAGTACTTC. The variable domain in full, completed from reference TRBV28 and TRBJ2-5, reads DVKVTQSSRYLVKRTGEKVFLECVQDMDHENMFWYRQDPGLGLRLIYFSYDVKMKEKGDIPEGYSVSREKKERFSLILESASTNQTSMYLCASARTSGLTGQETQYFGPGTRLLVL.

The chain employs TRBV6-4 and TRBJ2-5; D gene ambiguous. Germline V CDR1 and CDR2: MRHNA, SNTAGT. V lost 2 bases and J lost 1, with 20 bases in between. This CDR3 contains 18 residues. In DNA form, the CDR3 reads TGTGCCAGCAGTGACCAAACCCTTAGCCTCCCCCGCCAAGAGACCCAGTACTTC. Translation gives CASSDQTLSLPRQETQYF.

The chain couples TRBV29-1 to TRBJ2-3, with D maybe TRBD2 (5 bases). Germline V gives CDR1 SQVTM, CDR2 ANQGSEA. The CDR3 is made up of 14 amino acids. V lost 2 bases to trimming and J lost 3 bases, with 12 bases between them. The CDR3 DNA reads TGCAGCGTTGAACTGGGGAGAGGAACAGATACGCAGTATTTT. Protein: CSVELGRGTDTQYF.

The chain has TRBV10-1 and TRBJ2-3; unclear D gene. Germline CDR1 reads WNHNN; CDR2 reads SYGVQD (reference sequence). This CDR3 has 12 amino acids. The V gene lost 5 bases and the J gene lost 4 bases, with 7 bases spanning the gap. The CDR3 spells CASSSNSDTQYF. The CDR3 bases are TGCGCCAGCAGTTCCAACTCAGATACGCAGTATTTT.

The rearrangement joins TRBV10-1 to TRBJ2-7; TRBD2 agrees at 10 bases. The CDR3 consists of 13 residues. J was trimmed by 5 bases and V by 8 bases; bases with no gene match: 6. Germline V gene sequence: CDR1 WNHNN, CDR2 SYGVQD (reference sequence). The CDR3 bases are TGCGCCAGCGGGGCTAGCGGGAGCCACGAGCAGTACTTC. Protein sequence: CASGASGSHEQYF.

The chain carries TRBV27 and TRBJ2-1; 8 bases are shared with TRBD2. Germline V gene lookup returns CDR1 MNHEY and CDR2 SMNVEV (reference sequence). This CDR3 has 14 residues. V was clipped by 7 bases and J by 5 bases; unmatched bases: 7. CDR3 in amino acids: CASKNGGADNEQFF. The CDR3 DNA reads TGTGCCAGCAAAAACGGGGGGGCGGACAATGAGCAGTTCTTC.

The chain employs TRBV10-2 and TRBJ2-1, with 8 bases aligning to TRBD2. The CDR3 is 15 residues long. V was clipped by 3 bases and J by 3 bases; unmatched bases: 4. Germline-derived CDR1 and CDR2 are WSHSY and SAAADI. CDR3 coding DNA: TGCGCCAGCAGTGATGTAGCGGGAATCTACAATGAGCAGTTCTTC. Residues: CASSDVAGIYNEQFF.